These T cell receptor beta chains were read from a single sample in a study of T-cell memory formation after mild COVID-19. TCRdb ran MiXCR on the 5' RACE reads and lists one entry per CDR3 protein. In the table there are approximately 400,000 distinct CDR3 sequences, around 24% of which are singletons. The sample taken for sequencing was PBMCs or a T cell subset sorted from them (not recorded which). The receptor set was obtained from an adult woman who had mild COVID-19 (a few samples of this study predate the infection). Cell type and time point are not known. CDR3s include the opening cysteine and the closing phenylalanine or tryptophan. Each record gives: J gene, clone size, V gene, CDR3 protein. Part of the rows lack a size; the others show once, few, many or a class for expanded clones.

TRBJ2-3 | NA | TRBV12-3/TRBV12-4 | CASILTSGRSDTQYF
TRBJ1-2 | few | TRBV7-9 | CASSFPRTGLYGYTF
TRBJ2-7 | NA | TRBV2 | CASRPQGPTYEQYF
TRBJ1-6 | few | TRBV15 | CATSRDRGTTSPLHF
TRBJ2-4 | few | TRBV24-1 | CATSDGGKAKNIQYF
TRBJ2-2 | NA | TRBV5-4 | CASSPLGGGSITGELFF
TRBJ2-2 | few | TRBV28 | CASSTSGTANTGELFF
TRBJ2-2 | many | TRBV20-1 | CSASPTGQIGELFF
TRBJ2-1 | NA | TRBV24-1 | CATSDPGRSYNEQFF
TRBJ2-3 | many | TRBV10-3 | CAIRRTSGTDTQYF
TRBJ1-2 | few | TRBV10-3 | CAISGQAYGYTF
TRBJ2-1 | many | TRBV23-1 | CASRGQGAISYNEQFF
TRBJ1-2 | few | TRBV7-2 | CASSSHRELYGYTF